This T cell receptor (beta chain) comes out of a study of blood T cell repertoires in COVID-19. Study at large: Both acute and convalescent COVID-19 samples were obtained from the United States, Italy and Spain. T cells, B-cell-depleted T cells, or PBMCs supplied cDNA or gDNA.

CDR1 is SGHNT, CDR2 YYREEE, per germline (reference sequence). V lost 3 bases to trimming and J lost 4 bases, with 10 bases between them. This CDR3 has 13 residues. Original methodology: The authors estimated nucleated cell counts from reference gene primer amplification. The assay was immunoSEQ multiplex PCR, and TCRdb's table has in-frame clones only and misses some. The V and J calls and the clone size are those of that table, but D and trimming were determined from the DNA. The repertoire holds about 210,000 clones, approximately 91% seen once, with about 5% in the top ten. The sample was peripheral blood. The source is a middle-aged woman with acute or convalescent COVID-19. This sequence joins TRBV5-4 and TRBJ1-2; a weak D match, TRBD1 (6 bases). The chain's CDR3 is CASSSDRTYGYTF. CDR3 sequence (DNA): TGTGCCAGCAGCTCCGACAGGACCTATGGCTACACCTTC.